This T cell receptor beta chain was observed in a study of blood T cell repertoires in COVID-19 (dated by TCRdb to about 2020). With respect to the entire study: Samples from collaborators originated in the United States, Italy and Spain and spanned both the acute and convalescent phases of COVID-19. The material from the prospective study consisted of cDNA or gDNA derived from T cells, B-cell-depleted T cells, or PBMCs. The dataset comprised deeply sampled blood TCRbeta repertoires from subjects exposed to, actively infected with, or recovered from COVID-19. The repertoires were made available in a free public database intended to serve as a resource for research on the immune response to SARS-CoV-2. Samples came from the ongoing ImmuneRACE study (first 160 participants) plus 1,254 subjects from 6 global collaborators. The sample metadata nearly always contained a de-identified subject ID, COVID-19 status, age in years and sex. Where HLA class I and class II types were available, the types were taken from metadata supplied by the sample provider, not from assay-based typing.

V gives up 2 bases and J gives up 0 bases, and the segment between their germline ends measures 11 bases. The CDR1 and CDR2 encoded by the germline V gene are MNHEY and SVGEGT. The cysteine opens and the phenylalanine closes a CDR3 of 16 amino acids. Only the CDR3 part of the read is kept: 48 bases, read in frame from the first base. This clone has only one observation. Its antigen is still unknown. The record has no base qualities; no much larger clone is one base away. Samples from volunteer blood donors who had recovered from COVID-19 were contributed by a second Seattle source. The collaborating institutions used their own protocols to collect whole blood in K2EDTA tubes. For TCRbeta analysis, collaborators shipped samples in one of three forms: frozen whole blood, isolated PBMCs, or DNA extracted from either of those sample types. General findings and caveats noted by the study authors: The quantity of clinical and demographic metadata differed by source and by participant and was supplied without curation.

TCRbeta CDR3 regions were amplified from genomic DNA using the immunoSEQ Assay, a bias-controlled multiplex PCR. The authors processed their data as follows. Nucleated cell counts per sample were estimated from amplification of reference gene primers within the assay. To quantify the absolute abundance of each unique TCRbeta CDR3 rearrangement, sequence reads were collapsed and filtered. For each sample, productive Simpson clonality was calculated as the square root of Simpson's diversity index across productive rearrangements. The immuneACCESS repertoire file appears here via TCRdb, limited to in-frame rearrangements. These files lack a portion of the clones; in checked studies, under half of the deficit traces to unresolved V genes, and the cause of the others is not known. Clone size and the V and J calls come from that table; the DNA yielded D and trimming. The sample has 110,000 to 150,000 clones on record, 80% of them singletons. Clones ranked in the top ten supply 3.5% of the sample.

The clonotype originates from a man aged 65-85 years who had recovered from COVID-19. Sequencing was carried out using peripheral blood. The sequence joins TRBV6-2 or TRBV6-3 to TRBJ2-1, with TRBD2 perhaps the D gene, on 5 matching bases. The bases read TGTGCCAGCAGTTACACGCTAGGGAGCTCCTACAATGAGCAGTTCTTC. Translated, it reads CASSYTLGSSYNEQFF.